These T cell receptor beta chains were read from a single sample in a study of CD8 T cells in ankylosing spondylitis. TCRdb re-derived calls from the 5' RACE reads in MiXCR, one entry per CDR3 protein. The sample consists of about 390,000 distinct CDR3 sequences, around 22% of them appearing once. The specimen was blood, either unsorted or a sorted T cell fraction (not recorded which). The receptors were gathered from a male donor with ankylosing spondylitis. Both conserved end residues are part of each CDR3. The D gene is left open where the match is weak. A clone size is listed for some rows: how often the clone was seen (once, few, many), or a class if it is expanded.

TRBV19	NA	NA	TRBJ2-3	TGTGCCAGTAGTATTACGCAGGGCTCAGATACGCAGTATTTT	CASSITQGSDTQYF
TRBV12-3/TRBV12-4	NA	TRBD1	TRBJ2-3	TGTGCCAGCAGTTTTCCAGGGGGCGCAATCGGGTGGCTGGCAGATACGCAGTATTTT	CASSFPGGAIGWLADTQYF
TRBV5-1	few	NA	TRBJ2-2	TGCGCCAGCAGCTTGGCCATCTCCCCCGGGGAGCTGTTTTTT	CASSLAISPGELFF
TRBV12-3/TRBV12-4	NA	TRBD2	TRBJ2-7	TGTGCCAGCAGTCTAGGGACTAGCGGGGGCTACGAGCAGTACTTC	CASSLGTSGGYEQYF
TRBV11-2	NA	NA	TRBJ1-1	TGTGCCAGCAGCCCGCACATCAGCGACACTGAAGCTTTCTTT	CASSPHISDTEAFF
TRBV10-3	NA	TRBD1	TRBJ1-2	TGTGCCATCAGACCGGGACAGGATGGTGGCTACACCTTC	CAIRPGQDGGYTF
TRBV5-1	NA	NA	TRBJ2-2	TGCGCCAGCAGCCCGCGTCACTCGAACACCGGGGAGCTGTTTTTT	CASSPRHSNTGELFF
TRBV5-1	few	NA	TRBJ2-1	TGCGCCAGCAGCTTAGGGCTAGCGACCCACAATGAGCAGTTCTTC	CASSLGLATHNEQFF
TRBV11-2	few	NA	TRBJ2-5	TGTGCCAGCAGCTCCTCGGTGGGACAACGTCGGACCCAGTACTTC	CASSSSVGQRRTQYF
TRBV24-1	NA	TRBD1	TRBJ2-1	TGTGCCACCAGTGTCCGGACAGGGGCGAATGATGAGCAGTTCTTC	CATSVRTGANDEQFF
TRBV7-3	few	NA	TRBJ2-1	TGTGCCAGCAGCTTAACTGGGACAAGCTCCTACAATGAGCAGTTCTTC	CASSLTGTSSYNEQFF
TRBV5-6	few	NA	TRBJ2-5	TGTGCCAGCACAAGAAGCTTGGTCGGAGAGACCCAGTACTTC	CASTRSLVGETQYF
TRBV29-1	NA	NA	TRBJ2-2	TGCAGCGTTGGGCCAGCGTCGAACACCGGGGAGCTGTTTTTT	CSVGPASNTGELFF
TRBV6-6	few	NA	TRBJ2-1	TGTGCCAGCAGTTACATCTTGAATGAGCAGTTCTTC	CASSYILNEQFF
TRBV12-3/TRBV12-4	NA	TRBD1	TRBJ1-6	TGTGCCAGCAGTCCAGGGACAGGGATTTCTAGTTCACCCCTCCACTTT	CASSPGTGISSSPLHF
TRBV9	many	NA	TRBJ2-7	TGTGCCAGCAGCGTTTTAGCGAGCTCCTACGAGCAGTACTTC	CASSVLASSYEQYF
TRBV12-3/TRBV12-4	few	NA	TRBJ2-2	TGTGCCAGCAGTATTCACGCCCCCGGGGAGCTGTTTTTT	CASSIHAPGELFF
TRBV27	few	TRBD1	TRBJ2-7	TGTGCCGGAAACAGGGGGACCTACGAGCAGTACTTC	CAGNRGTYEQYF
TRBV30	NA	NA	TRBJ1-5	TGTGCCTGGAGTAAGACCCAGGGGATTCAGCCCCAGCATTTT	CAWSKTQGIQPQHF
TRBV5-1	few	NA	TRBJ1-2	TGCGCCAGCAGCTTTTTGACCGGACGGGCCCATGGCTACACCTTC	CASSFLTGRAHGYTF
TRBV6-5	NA	TRBD1	TRBJ2-7	TGTGCCAGCAGTTACTATAGGACAGGGTCCCACGAGCAGTACTTC	CASSYYRTGSHEQYF
TRBV3-1	NA	TRBD2	TRBJ2-1	TGTGCCAGCAGCCAAGGGCTAGCGGGAGTTAGCAATGAGCAGTTCTTC	CASSQGLAGVSNEQFF
TRBV28	NA	TRBD1	TRBJ1-2	TGTGCCAGCAGTTTTCCAGGGGGACGGTATGGCTACACCTTC	CASSFPGGRYGYTF
TRBV5-1	NA	NA	TRBJ2-1	TGCGCCAGCAGCTTGTCATCACCTGACAATGAGCAGTTCTTC	CASSLSSPDNEQFF
TRBV7-2	NA	TRBD1	TRBJ2-1	TGTGCCAGCAGCCGACAGGGGGCATCCTACAATGAGCAGTTCTTC	CASSRQGASYNEQFF
TRBV19	NA	TRBD1	TRBJ2-2	TGTGCCTCCTACTCCGGGACAGGGCCCCTCACCGGGGAGCTGTTTTTT	CASYSGTGPLTGELFF
TRBV3-1	NA	NA	TRBJ2-2	TGTGCCAGCAGCCAAGCGTCCGGGGAGCTGTTTTTT	CASSQASGELFF
TRBV18	NA	NA	TRBJ1-1	TGTGCCAGCTCACCAGTGGGAGCAGTCACTGAAGCTTTCTTT	CASSPVGAVTEAFF
TRBV30	NA	NA	TRBJ2-1	TGTGCCTGGAGTGCCTATAATGAGCAGTTCTTC	CAWSAYNEQFF
TRBV6-5	once	NA	TRBJ1-1	TGTGCCAGCAGTTACATGGGAATGAACACTGAAGCTTTCTTT	CASSYMGMNTEAFF
TRBV28	NA	TRBD1	TRBJ1-2	TGTGCCAGCAGTCAGGAGGGGGCGGGCTATGGCTACACCTTC	CASSQEGAGYGYTF
TRBV12-5	few	NA	TRBJ1-1	TGTGCTAGTGGTTTAGGGGAGAACACTGAAGCTTTCTTT	CASGLGENTEAFF
TRBV11-2	NA	NA	TRBJ2-1	TGTGCCAGCAGCTTAACACCATACAATGAGCAGTTCTTC	CASSLTPYNEQFF
TRBV27	NA	NA	TRBJ2-2	TGTGCCAGCAATAACAGGGAGGCCGGGGAGCTGTTTTTT	CASNNREAGELFF
TRBV29-1	NA	NA	TRBJ1-1	TGCAGCGTGACTCCCCGAGGGGGCACTGAAGCTTTCTTT	CSVTPRGGTEAFF
TRBV6-1	NA	NA	TRBJ1-1	TGTGCCAGCAGGGTCTGGACGGAGAAGAACACTGAAGCTTTCTTT	CASRVWTEKNTEAFF
TRBV5-1	many	NA	TRBJ1-1	TGCGCCAGCAGCTTCGACAGTCCGGCTGAAGCTTTCTTT	CASSFDSPAEAFF
TRBV5-1	few	TRBD2	TRBJ2-7	TGCGCCAGCAGCTCCTCCGGGACTAGTCCCTCCGAGCAGTACTTC	CASSSSGTSPSEQYF
TRBV5-1	few	NA	TRBJ1-2	TGCGCCAGCAGCTTGGCCGGGGATATTAACTATGGCTACACCTTC	CASSLAGDINYGYTF
TRBV19	once	NA	TRBJ2-1	TGTGCCAGTAGTATGCGTCGGCGGGGGCGGGAGGAGCAGTTCTTC	CASSMRRRGREEQFF
TRBV20-1	NA	TRBD1	TRBJ1-4	TGCAGTGCTAGATTGACAGGGGGCCCAAATGAAAAACTGTTTTTT	CSARLTGGPNEKLFF
TRBV20-1	few	TRBD2	TRBJ2-5	TGCAGTGCCCCCCCTAGCGGGGATGAAGAGACCCAGTACTTC	CSAPPSGDEETQYF
TRBV20-1	NA	NA	TRBJ2-1	TGCAGTGCTAGAGACGGCGGGAAGGCCTACAATGAGCAGTTCTTC	CSARDGGKAYNEQFF
TRBV12-3/TRBV12-4	few	TRBD2	TRBJ2-3	TGTGCCAGCAGCTACGGGAGGGCCTGGGGCACAGATACGCAGTATTTT	CASSYGRAWGTDTQYF
TRBV7-9	few	TRBD2	TRBJ2-5	TGTGCCAGCGCCCGGGGGGGACTAACTCAAGAGACCCAGTACTTC	CASARGGLTQETQYF
TRBV18	NA	TRBD2	TRBJ2-1	TGTGCCAGCTCAACCGCACTAGCGGGAGGGAGCGAGCAGTTCTTC	CASSTALAGGSEQFF
TRBV4-3	NA	NA	TRBJ2-6	TGCGCCAGCAGCCAAGACCCAAGGGACTCTGGGGCCAACGTCCTGACTTTC	CASSQDPRDSGANVLTF
TRBV7-2	NA	TRBD2	TRBJ2-1	TGTGCCAGCAGCTCACTAGCGGGCGTGTCCTACAATGAGCAGTTCTTC	CASSSLAGVSYNEQFF
TRBV6-2/TRBV6-3	NA	TRBD2	TRBJ2-1	TGTGCCAGCAGAAGTCTACTAGCGGGAGCTCGAGAGCAGTTCTTC	CASRSLLAGAREQFF
TRBV7-2	NA	TRBD2	TRBJ2-2	TGTGCCAGCAGCCCCCGACTAGCGGGAGGGAACGGGGAGCTGTTTTTT	CASSPRLAGGNGELFF
TRBV24-1	NA	TRBD1	TRBJ2-5	TGTGCCACCTGTGACTCAACGGCGGGGACAGGGGAGACCCAGTACTTC	CATCDSTAGTGETQYF
TRBV28	NA	NA	TRBJ2-1	TGTGCCAGCAGTTTAAACCCAGGGTTTGGGGATGAGCAGTTCTTC	CASSLNPGFGDEQFF
TRBV20-1	NA	TRBD2	TRBJ2-3	TGCAGTGCCCGGTTTCTTGGGACTAGCGTAAAAGATGCTACGCAGTATTTT	CSARFLGTSVKDATQYF
TRBV19	few	NA	TRBJ1-4	TGTGCCAGCAATTTGGGAGGGCAAGCAACTAATGAAAAACTGTTTTTT	CASNLGGQATNEKLFF
TRBV20-1	few	TRBD2	TRBJ2-7	TGCAGTGTTAACCTCGGGACTAGGACCTACGAGCAGTACTTC	CSVNLGTRTYEQYF
TRBV6-5	NA	NA	TRBJ2-5	TGTGCCAGCAGTTACCGGGACTTCCAAGAGACCCAGTACTTC	CASSYRDFQETQYF
TRBV20-1	NA	NA	TRBJ2-5	TGCAGTGCTGGTGGGAACCTGGGGCAAGAGACCCAGAACTTC	CSAGGNLGQETQNF